The 27 T cell receptor beta chains below were found in one sample sequenced in a study of CD8 T cells in Susac syndrome. Reverse transcription of about 0.5 to 1 ug RNA used random hexamers. TCRdb reprocessed the immunoSEQ multiplex PCR reads via MiXCR and lists one record per CDR3 protein. The sample consists of some 150,000 distinct CDR3 sequences, roughly 95% of them appearing once. Input material: CD4+ T cells from PBMCs. These receptors were taken from a human donor in good health.

In nucleotides, the CDR3 is TGTGCCAGCAGCAAACTAGCGGGACCGACAAATGAGCAGTTCTTC. Translated, it gives CASSKLAGPTNEQFF. This chain connects TRBV28 to TRBJ2-1, with TRBD2 matching over 10 bases. Losses at the gene ends were 6 bases for V and 7 bases for J; bases not matched to a gene: 9. This CDR3 is built from 15 residues. CDR1 MDHEN and CDR2 SYDVKM come from the germline V gene.

This clonotype was detected once. The CDR3 DNA reads TGTGCCAGCAGCGCCTTACATGCTTCAGGGCCCCAAGAGACCCAGTACTTC. Encoded protein: CASSALHASGPQETQYF. V is TRBV9 and J is TRBJ2-5; maybe TRBD1 (5 bases). The V and J ends lost 3 bases and 1 base respectively, with 19 bases between them. The germline gives CDR1 SGDLS, CDR2 YYNGEE. The CDR3 runs to 17 residues.

The chain combines TRBV20-1 with TRBJ2-3; 9 nucleotides agree with TRBD2. Germline loops: CDR1 DFQATT, CDR2 SNEGSKA (reference sequence). The CDR3 spans 14 residues. Trimming at V came to 7 bases and at J to 1 base, leaving 6 bases not matched to a gene. CDR3 nucleotide sequence: TGCAGTGGGAGACTAGCGGTTCGCACAGATACGCAGTATTTT. It is translated as CSGRLAVRTDTQYF.

The rearrangement joins TRBV19 to TRBJ2-5; 9 nucleotides match TRBD2. CDR3 length: 14 residues. V trimming: 5 bases; J trimming: 2 bases; junction bases outside the gene matches: 3. Germline V gene sequence: CDR1 LNHDA, CDR2 SQIVND (reference sequence). The CDR3 protein is CASSPGLAQETQYF. CDR3 nucleotides: TGTGCCAGTAGTCCGGGACTAGCTCAAGAGACCCAGTACTTC. Full variable domain (outside the CDR3, taken from reference TRBV19 and TRBJ2-5): DGGITQSPKYLFRKEGQNVTLSCEQNLNHDAMYWYRQDPGQGLRLIYYSQIVNDFQKGDIAEGYSVSREKKESFPLTVTSAQKNPTAFYLCASSPGLAQETQYFGPGTRLLVL.

This clonotype was counted a few times. The J gene is TRBJ2-7, the V gene TRBV7-2; 11 bases agree with TRBD2. Germline V gene sequence: CDR1 SGHTA, CDR2 FQGNSA. CDR3 length equals 14 residues. J gave up 4 bases and V 2 bases, and 1 base lay outside the gene matches. CDR3 coding DNA: TGTGCCAGCAGCTTACTAGCGGGAGGTTACGAGCAGTACTTC. Translating gives CASSLLAGGYEQYF.

As DNA, the CDR3 is TGCAGTGCTAGAAGGAGAGGGATGATGCAAGAGACCCAGTACTTC. It codes for CSARRRGMMQETQYF. The gene calls are TRBV20-1 and TRBJ2-5; D is possibly TRBD2 (5 bases). Germline V gene lookup returns CDR1 DFQATT and CDR2 SNEGSKA (reference sequence). Between the trimmed V and J ends, which lost 2 bases and 2 bases, there was a span of 15 bases. The CDR3 loop spans 15 amino acids.

This chain connects TRBV30 to TRBJ2-3; 9 bases align to TRBD1. This CDR3 comprises 15 residues. V was pared by 3 bases and J by 4 bases, with 8 bases of the junction left unmatched. From germline, CDR1 is GTSNPN and CDR2 SVGIG (reference sequence). The CDR3, as DNA: TGTGCCTGGAGCCGGTCGGGACAGGGTGCAGATACGCAGTATTTT. Translated: CAWSRSGQGADTQYF.

This sequence joins TRBV20-1 and TRBJ1-3, with D uncertain. Trimming stripped 0 bases from V and 0 bases from J, with 6 bases between. Germline V gene lookup returns CDR1 DFQATT and CDR2 SNEGSKA (reference sequence). The length of the CDR3 is 14 residues. CDR3 DNA: TGCAGTGCTAGAGATCCCGTCTCTGGAAACACCATATATTTT. Protein: CSARDPVSGNTIYF.

V and J are TRBV20-1 and TRBJ2-7, with 16 bases lining up with TRBD2. V was clipped by 4 bases and J by 6 bases; unmatched bases: 9. This CDR3 has 16 amino acids. Germline lookup yields CDR1 DFQATT and CDR2 SNEGSKA (reference sequence). CDR3: CSATGLAGGPRSEQYF. As DNA, the CDR3 is TGCAGTGCTACGGGACTAGCGGGAGGGCCGAGGAGCGAGCAGTACTTC.

This clonotype was recorded only once. V usage is TRBV20-1 and J usage is TRBJ1-2, with D possibly TRBD1 on 6 matching bases. This CDR3 spans 14 amino acids. V shed 2 bases and J shed 0 bases, with 10 bases lying between them. CDR1 is DFQATT, CDR2 SNEGSKA, per germline (reference sequence). CDR3 sequence: CSARLTGPNYGYTF. The CDR3, as DNA: TGCAGTGCTAGATTGACAGGACCTAACTATGGCTACACCTTC.

The V call is TRBV6-5, the J call TRBJ1-5, with 7 bases fitting TRBD1. Looked up from germline, CDR1 is MNHEY and CDR2 is SVGAGI. The CDR3 spans 14 residues. V lost 5 bases and J lost 7; bases outside the gene matches: 8. The CDR3: CASSPRNRGQPQHF. The CDR3 DNA sequence: TGTGCCAGCAGTCCCCGCAACAGGGGCCAGCCCCAGCATTTT.

The chain couples TRBV5-4 to TRBJ1-2; D not resolved. Germline V gene data show CDR1 as SGHNT and CDR2 as YYREEE (reference sequence). This CDR3 is built from 13 residues. V was clipped by 4 bases and J by 5 bases, with 12 bases between them. The CDR3 sequence: CASSHPDQYGYTF. CDR3 in DNA: TGTGCCAGCAGCCACCCAGATCAATATGGCTACACCTTC.

The V gene is TRBV20-1, the J gene TRBJ2-7, with 7 bases fitting TRBD2. Germline V lookup: CDR1 DFQATT, CDR2 SNEGSKA (reference sequence). This CDR3 region has 14 residues. The ends lost 3 bases at V and 7 bases at J; junction bases unmatched: 12. The CDR3: CSARASGYHAEQYF. CDR3 sequence (DNA): TGCAGTGCTAGGGCTAGCGGTTACCATGCGGAGCAGTACTTC.

V is TRBV5-1 and J is TRBJ2-2, with 9 bases that match TRBD1. V lost 4 bases and J lost 6; bases outside the gene matches: 7. Germline V gene data show CDR1 as SGHRS and CDR2 as YFSETQ. CDR3 size: 15 residues. The CDR3 spells CASSADRGRSGELFF. Written as DNA, the CDR3 is TGCGCCAGCAGCGCGGACAGGGGCAGATCCGGGGAGCTGTTTTTT.

The sample holds one count of this clonotype. V gene TRBV5-1 combines with J gene TRBJ2-2; TRBD2 aligns across 7 bases. The V gene end was trimmed by 9 bases and the J gene end by 2 bases; junction bases not matched to a gene: 7. Looked up from germline, CDR1 is SGHRS and CDR2 is YFSETQ. The CDR3 totals 14 residues. The CDR3 nucleotides are TGCGCCACCAAGACTAGCAGCAACACCGGGGAGCTGTTTTTT. As protein: CATKTSSNTGELFF.

CDR3 residues: CASSPDRGNYEQYF. For the CDR3, the DNA is TGTGCCAGCAGCCCAGACAGGGGGAATTACGAGCAGTACTTC. V is TRBV13 and J is TRBJ2-7; 9 bases map to TRBD1. Germline loops: CDR1 PRHDT, CDR2 FYEKMQ (reference sequence). The CDR3 runs to 14 residues. V was pared by 5 bases and J by 4 bases, with 6 bases of the junction left unmatched. The full variable domain, with the rest looked up from reference TRBV13 and TRBJ2-7, is AAGVIQSPRHLIKEKRETATLKCYPIPRHDTVYWYQQGPGQDPQFLISFYEKMQSDKGSIPDRFSAQQFSDYHSELNMSSLELGDSALYFCASSPDRGNYEQYFGPGTRLTVT.

CDR3 amino acids: CASSAQSGARNYEQYF. The CDR3 region has the DNA TGTGCCAGCAGTGCCCAATCGGGCGCTAGAAACTACGAGCAGTACTTC. V usage is TRBV27 and J usage is TRBJ2-7; no reliable D call. The CDR3 is 16 amino acids. V was pared by 5 bases and J by 3 bases, with 20 bases between. Germline assignment: CDR1 MNHEY and CDR2 SMNVEV (reference sequence).

The rearrangement uses TRBV19 and TRBJ2-7; 11 nucleotides agree with TRBD1. Germline V gene data show CDR1 as LNHDA and CDR2 as SQIVND (reference sequence). The J segment lost 3 bases and the V segment lost 10 bases, leaving 11 bases of the junction unmatched. The length of the CDR3 is 15 residues. CDR3 nucleotide sequence: TGTGCCACAAGGGACAGGGGGACGACAAGCTACGAGCAGTACTTC. Its protein is CATRDRGTTSYEQYF.

This chain uses TRBV28 with TRBJ2-7, with TRBD1 as a possible D gene (5 bases). The CDR3 runs 14 residues. CDR1 and CDR2 from the germline V gene are MDHEN and SYDVKM. V dropped 7 bases and J dropped 2 bases, with 15 bases sitting between them. CDR3 sequence reads: CASNPEHRTYEQYF. CDR3 sequence (DNA): TGTGCCAGCAACCCCGAGCACAGGACCTACGAGCAGTACTTC.

This chain joins TRBV5-1 and TRBJ1-2, with D possibly being TRBD1 (6 bases). The CDR3 runs to 13 residues. V lost 0 bases and J 10 bases, leaving 13 bases between the germline ends. Germline loops: CDR1 SGHRS, CDR2 YFSETQ. The CDR3 spells CASSLDRALDYTF. The CDR3 nucleotides are TGCGCCAGCAGCTTGGACAGGGCGCTCGACTACACCTTC.

This clonotype has just one count. This chain connects TRBV10-2 to TRBJ1-1; a possible D gene is TRBD1 (6 bases). From germline, CDR1 is WSHSY and CDR2 SAAADI. There are 14 residues in the CDR3. V lost 8 bases, J lost 5 bases, and 18 bases lay in between. The CDR3 sequence is CASWPGQQGTEAFF. In nucleotides, the CDR3 is TGCGCCAGCTGGCCCGGCCAGCAGGGGACTGAAGCTTTCTTT.

V is TRBV3-1 and J is TRBJ2-1, with 8 nucleotides matching TRBD1. Per germline, CDR1 LGHDT and CDR2 YNNKEL (reference sequence). V trimming: 5 bases; J trimming: 9 bases; junction bases outside the gene matches: 6. The CDR3 is 13 residues long. The CDR3 DNA follows: TGTGCCAGCAGCTTTGGGACAGGTATTGAGCAGTTCTTC. Translating gives CASSFGTGIEQFF.

V gene TRBV19 combines with J gene TRBJ1-1, with 8 bases lining up with TRBD1. After removal of 8 bases from V and 0 bases from J, the junction contained 2 bases not matched to a gene. CDR1 and CDR2 (germline): LNHDA, SQIVND (reference sequence). This CDR3 comprises 13 residues. In DNA, the CDR3 is TGTGCCAGTGGGGACAGGATGAACACTGAAGCTTTCTTT. As protein: CASGDRMNTEAFF.

The chain joins TRBV5-6 to TRBJ1-4; D remains unclear. The CDR3 is 14 residues long. The germline V and J ends were trimmed by 4 bases and 2 bases, with 9 bases remaining between them. Germline-derived CDR1 and CDR2 are SGHDT and YYEEEE. Here the CDR3 reads CASSERFTNEKLFF. The CDR3, as DNA: TGTGCCAGCAGCGAGAGATTCACTAATGAAAAACTGTTTTTT.

This clonotype occurred a few times. The chain has TRBV4-1 and TRBJ2-5, with TRBD1 as a possible D gene (6 bases). The CDR3 contains 13 residues. The germline gives CDR1 MGHRA, CDR2 YSYEKL. Trimming stripped 2 bases from V and 4 bases from J, with 8 bases between. In nucleotides, the CDR3 is TGCGCCAGCAGCCAACTCAGGGGAGAGACCCAGTACTTC. Translated, it gives CASSQLRGETQYF.

This clonotype occurred once. The CDR3 here is CASSQAGSTGELFF. CDR3 in DNA: TGTGCCAGCAGCCAAGCAGGGTCCACCGGGGAGCTGTTTTTT. The rearrangement links TRBV3-1 to TRBJ2-2, with D possibly matching TRBD1 (5 bases). This CDR3 spans 14 amino acids. Trimming left V 1 base short and J 4 bases short, with 7 bases between. In germline, CDR1 is LGHDT, CDR2 YNNKEL (reference sequence).

The chain has TRBV24-1 and TRBJ1-2; 7 bases are shared with TRBD1. V lost 5 bases to trimming and J lost 6 bases; unmatched junction nucleotides: 5. Germline CDR1 reads KGHDR; CDR2 reads SFDVKD. The CDR3 loop spans 13 amino acids. CDR3 nucleotide sequence: TGTGCCACCAGTGCCGGGACAGCGGATGGCTACACCTTC. This encodes CATSAGTADGYTF.